Presented here are 22 T cell receptor beta chains from one specimen sequenced in a study of shared clonotypes between healthy human individuals. Repertoires were generated with immunoSEQ multiplex PCR, while TCRdb's copy carries only in-frame clones and drops some. The repertoire holds hundreds of thousands of clones, roughly four fifths seen once, with 12% in the top ten. Sequencing was carried out using PBMCs. The receptors were sampled from a woman between 40 and 50 years old in good health. Some clones in this sample may be carry-over from other donors' samples.

The chain uses TRBV5-1 and TRBJ1-4; D is ambiguous. In germline, CDR1 is SGHRS, CDR2 YFSETQ. V dropped 0 bases and J dropped 10 bases, with 16 bases sitting between them. This CDR3 is 15 amino acids long. CDR3 DNA: TGCGCCAGCAGCTTGGTACCGGGTTCGGAAGGAAAACTGTTTTTT. The encoded protein is CASSLVPGSEGKLFF.

The chain has TRBV18 and TRBJ2-5, with a possible D match to TRBD1 (5 bases). The germline CDR1 and CDR2 sequences are KGHSH and LQKENI. V was pared by 0 bases and J by 3 bases, with 5 bases between. This CDR3 is 13 amino acids long. As DNA, the CDR3 is TGTGCCAGCTCACCACCAGGGGAAGAGACCCAGTACTTC. It codes for CASSPPGEETQYF.

This clone was seen ten or more times. The J gene is TRBJ1-4, the V gene TRBV29-1, with TRBD1 identical over 9 bases. The V segment lost 5 bases and the J segment 8 bases; nucleotides outside the gene matches: 9. Germline-derived CDR1 and CDR2 are SQVTM and ANQGSEA. CDR3 length: 14 amino acids. CDR3 sequence (DNA): TGCAGCGTTAACACAGGGGGCAGAAGAGAAAAACTGTTTTTT. This encodes CSVNTGGRREKLFF.

The genes are TRBV30 and TRBJ2-7; D is undetermined. The germline V and J ends were trimmed by 0 bases and 6 bases, with 9 bases remaining between them. Germline loops: CDR1 GTSNPN, CDR2 SVGIG (reference sequence). This CDR3 contains 12 residues. The chain's CDR3 is CAWSVSVTEQYF. The CDR3 DNA is TGTGCCTGGAGTGTTTCAGTAACCGAGCAGTACTTC.

J is TRBJ1-2 and V is TRBV28; TRBD1 aligns across 8 bases. The CDR3 is 11 amino acids. Germline values: CDR1 MDHEN, CDR2 SYDVKM. With V trimmed by 5 bases and J by 10 bases, 3 bases remained unmatched. This chain's CDR3 is CASSDRGDYTF. The DNA of the CDR3 is TGTGCCAGCAGTGACAGGGGCGACTACACCTTC.

The chain has TRBV28 and TRBJ2-3; no definite D call. Germline V lookup: CDR1 MDHEN, CDR2 SYDVKM. V was pared by 2 bases and J by 6 bases, with 12 bases between. The CDR3 runs 14 residues. CDR3 sequence reads: CASSLTSPWDTQYF. DNA of the CDR3: TGTGCCAGCAGTTTAACGAGCCCTTGGGATACGCAGTATTTT. Filled out from reference TRBV28 and TRBJ2-3, the complete variable domain reads DVKVTQSSRYLVKRTGEKVFLECVQDMDHENMFWYRQDPGLGLRLIYFSYDVKMKEKGDIPEGYSVSREKKERFSLILESASTNQTSMYLCASSLTSPWDTQYFGPGTRLTVL.

The chain couples TRBV30 to TRBJ2-1, with 8 bases lining up with TRBD2. The germline gives CDR1 GTSNPN, CDR2 SVGIG (reference sequence). The CDR3 has 14 amino acids. Trimming at V came to 0 bases and at J to 7 bases, leaving 5 bases not matched to a gene. The CDR3 reads CAWSVLAAGNEQFF. The CDR3 nucleotides are TGTGCCTGGAGTGTACTAGCGGCTGGGAATGAGCAGTTCTTC.

The rearrangement uses TRBV15 and TRBJ1-5; TRBD1 matches at 8 bases. CDR1 and CDR2 from the germline V gene are LNHNV and YYDKDF (reference sequence). After removal of 0 bases from V and 6 bases from J, the junction contained 7 bases not matched to a gene. This CDR3 spans 16 amino acids. Written as DNA, the CDR3 is TGTGCCACCAGCAGAGATCTCGGCAGGGGGCGTCAGCCCCAGCATTTT. Translated, it gives CATSRDLGRGRQPQHF.

This clone came up a few times. CDR3 sequence: CASSLPGLADTQYF. For the CDR3, the DNA is TGTGCCAGCAGTTTACCGGGACTAGCGGATACGCAGTATTTT. The chain carries TRBV28 and TRBJ2-3, with 10 bases identical to TRBD2. This CDR3 comprises 14 residues. J gave up 6 bases and V 2 bases, and 2 bases lay outside the gene matches. The germline V gene has CDR1 MDHEN and CDR2 SYDVKM.

As to this clone: A clone one base away is much larger, so this may be a read error. This chain connects TRBV27 to TRBJ1-1; TRBD1 might be the D (5 bases). With 6 bases removed from V and 4 bases from J, the gap between germline ends came to 12 bases. The germline gives CDR1 MNHEY, CDR2 SMNVEV (reference sequence). CDR3 size: 13 residues. CDR3 sequence reads: CASSPPGGTEAFF. CDR3 bases: TGTGCCAGCAGCCCCCCCGGGGGCACTGAAGCTTTCTTT.

This clone showed up just once. CDR3 region: CASSDGSDEQFF. In DNA form, the CDR3 reads TGTGCCAGCAGTGATGGGAGCGATGAGCAGTTCTTC. This chain connects TRBV6-1 to TRBJ2-1, with D tentatively TRBD2 (5 bases). Looked up from germline, CDR1 is MNHNS and CDR2 is SASEGT. Trimming removed 3 bases at V and 8 bases at J, with 8 bases between. The CDR3 sequence is 12 residues long.

The genes are TRBV7-8 and TRBJ2-2; 9 bases map to TRBD2. The CDR3 has 16 amino acids. Trimming at V came to 4 bases and at J to 2 bases, leaving 5 bases not matched to a gene. Germline CDR1 is SGHVS and CDR2 is FQNEAQ. CDR3 loop: CASSSLAGVNTGELFF. CDR3 nucleotides: TGTGCCAGCAGCTCCTTAGCGGGAGTCAACACCGGGGAGCTGTTTTTT.

The chain carries TRBV4-1 and TRBJ1-5; 7 nucleotides line up with TRBD1. Germline V CDR1 and CDR2: MGHRA, YSYEKL. The CDR3 sequence is 15 residues long. The V and J ends lost 4 bases and 5 bases, in that order; junction bases with no gene match: 8. CDR3 sequence: CASSPYDRVDQPQHF. The CDR3 DNA follows: TGCGCCAGCAGCCCCTACGACAGGGTGGATCAGCCCCAGCATTTT.

This clone was seen more than once but under ten times. The chain combines TRBV29-1 with TRBJ2-7; TRBD2 matches at 11 bases. This CDR3 region has 14 residues. Trimming took 6 bases from V and 2 from J; bases not matched to a gene: 6. Germline CDR1 and CDR2: SQVTM and ANQGSEA. The CDR3 protein is CSVETSGVTYEQYF. The DNA of the CDR3 is TGCAGCGTCGAGACTAGCGGGGTTACCTACGAGCAGTACTTC.

This sequence joins TRBV4-2 and TRBJ1-4; the match to TRBD1 covers 8 bases. The CDR3 consists of 15 residues. The V segment lost 5 bases and the J segment 7 bases; nucleotides outside the gene matches: 9. The germline V gene encodes CDR1 LGHNA and CDR2 YNFKEQ. The CDR3 here is CASSLGGQGREKLFF. The CDR3 DNA follows: TGTGCCAGCAGCTTGGGCGGACAGGGTCGTGAAAAACTGTTTTTT.

The V gene is TRBV5-1, the J gene TRBJ1-4; 9 positions agree with TRBD1. The germline V gene has CDR1 SGHRS and CDR2 YFSETQ. The CDR3 runs 16 residues. J lost 4 bases, V lost 4 bases, and 8 bases had no gene match. The CDR3 nucleotides are TGCGCCAGCAGCACACAGGGGGCGCATGATAATGAAAAACTGTTTTTT. Protein sequence: CASSTQGAHDNEKLFF.

CDR3 coding DNA: TGTGCCAGCAGCCCCAGGGCTGGGGTTCGGTTCTTC. Its protein product is CASSPRAGVRFF. The chain employs TRBV6-5 and TRBJ2-1, with D tentatively TRBD1 (5 bases). Germline V gene data show CDR1 as MNHEY and CDR2 as SVGAGI. Trimming left V 6 bases short and J 15 bases short, with 18 bases between. The CDR3 is made up of 12 amino acids.

Details on this clone: One junction end disagrees with the germline gene, perhaps due to a read error. The V and J genes are TRBV27 and TRBJ2-1; D may match TRBD1 or TRBD2 (5 bases each). The germline V gene has CDR1 MNHEY and CDR2 SMNVEV (reference sequence). CDR3 size: 16 residues. Here the CDR3 DNA reads TGTGCCAGCAGTCTATCTGGGGGAGCTCCCTACAATGAGCAGTTCTTC. Its protein product is CASSLSGGAPYNEQFF.

There are many counts of this clone. The rearrangement joins TRBV28 to TRBJ1-5; D is uncertain. Trimming took 5 bases from V and 4 from J, leaving 9 bases between them. The V gene's germline CDR1 is MDHEN and CDR2 SYDVKM. CDR3 size: 13 residues. The CDR3 sequence is CASSHDQNQPQHF. The CDR3 DNA sequence: TGTGCCAGCAGTCATGACCAGAATCAGCCCCAGCATTTT.

On this clone itself: This may come from a read error, since a much larger clone is one base off. The CDR3 protein is CAWREREWQYEQYF. CDR3 DNA: TGTGCCTGGAGGGAGCGGGAGTGGCAATACGAGCAGTACTTC. This chain links TRBV30 with TRBJ2-7; 8 nucleotides line up with TRBD2. The V and J ends lost 3 bases and 4 bases, in that order; junction bases with no gene match: 8. Germline V gene data show CDR1 as GTSNPN and CDR2 as SVGIG (reference sequence). The CDR3 extends over 14 amino acids.

In nucleotides, the CDR3 is TGTGCCAGTAAAGTCCAGGGATCGGATGGCTACACCTTC. Its protein is CASKVQGSDGYTF. The V gene is TRBV19, the J gene TRBJ1-2, with D perhaps matching TRBD1 (5 bases). The CDR3 is 13 residues long. Trimming took off 7 bases at V and 6 bases at J, with 15 bases between the two ends. The V gene's germline CDR1 is LNHDA and CDR2 SQIVND (reference sequence).

This chain links TRBV29-1 with TRBJ2-7; either TRBD1 or TRBD2 may supply D (5 bases each). The V and J ends lost 1 base and 0 bases respectively, with 10 bases between them. CDR3 length: 14 amino acids. Germline assignment: CDR1 SQVTM and CDR2 ANQGSEA. The CDR3 spells CSVEVPGASYEQYF. CDR3 nucleotides: TGCAGCGTTGAAGTACCCGGGGCCTCCTACGAGCAGTACTTC.